A single TCR beta chain is shown here with its context. The target antigen is unknown. This sample stems from a study of beta chain features in type 1 diabetes. Study-wide results and caveats: Equally in patients and controls, shorter templates might have been favored by PCR.

This CDR3 is 15 amino acids long. V was pared by 3 bases and J by 3 bases, with 7 bases of the junction left unmatched. The germline V gene has CDR1 SGHNT and CDR2 YYREEE (reference sequence). Every isolated RNA sample was fully reverse transcribed, so sequencing captured expressed TCRB transcripts. TCRdb's copy holds only in-frame clones and misses some; the assay was immunoSEQ multiplex PCR. The sample lists fewer than 250,000 clones, more than 65% seen once, with roughly 0.048% in the top ten. This chain connects TRBV5-4 to TRBJ2-3, with TRBD1 matching 7 bases. The TCR sequence derives from a young man in good health. Sequencing used naive CD4+ T cells from blood. Here the CDR3 reads CASSWQGDGTDTQYF. Written as DNA, the CDR3 is TGTGCCAGCAGCTGGCAGGGGGATGGGACAGATACGCAGTATTTT.